The present T cell receptor (beta chain) was sequenced within a study of T cells after posttransplantation cyclophosphamide. Methotrexate plus calcineurin inhibitor accompanied controls' myeloablative marrow transplants; sampling was 1 year later. Clones were sequenced by immunoSEQ multiplex PCR, and TCRdb holds only the in-frame ones, with some missing. Here the sample spans about 9,900 clones, roughly 88% being singletons. The CDR3 has 19 residues. Per germline, CDR1 LGHNA and CDR2 YSLEER. J lost 1 base, V lost 0 bases, and 12 bases had no gene match. This TCR derives from a male patient between 25 and 39 years old who received an allogeneic stem cell transplant from an unrelated donor, was CMV-positive, and had no GVHD. The graft donor may account for some of the T cells. The sample in question was PBMCs, obtained after an allogeneic stem cell transplant with a calcineurin inhibitor and methotrexate. The chain links TRBV4-3 to TRBJ1-1, with 9 bases matching TRBD1. The CDR3 is CASSQDLRDRVVSNTEAFF. The CDR3 DNA follows: TGCGCCAGCAGCCAAGATCTCCGGGACAGGGTGGTGTCGAACACTGAAGCTTTCTTT.